The source of this TCR beta chain is a study of cytomegalovirus exposure and HLA in healthy donors. The study, taken as a whole, reports: The study had only CMV serostatus as immune exposure information. TCR beta chains numbering more than 150 were designated cytomegalovirus-associated. Analysis was performed later, and it showed HLA-associated TCR beta chains to be more clonally expanded than equally common others.

This CDR3 contains 16 residues. Germline lookup yields CDR1 SGHDT and CDR2 YYEEEE. The junction had 10 bases not matched to a gene; V was cut back by 4 bases and J by 4 bases. A word on this clone: No antigen is known for it.

The PCR used 60 Vbeta and 13 Jbeta primers. Only in-frame clones appear in the TCRdb table, and some are missing; sequencing was by immunoSEQ multiplex PCR. Found here are about 190,000 clones, about 80% of them singletons; the top ten hold 0.85% to 1.4%. The sample taken for sequencing was PBMCs. V gene TRBV5-6 combines with J gene TRBJ2-3; TRBD2 matches at 9 bases. The origin of this receptor is a woman in her thirties or forties in good health and CMV-seronegative. This CDR3 is CASSGGVAGVSDTQYF. The CDR3 DNA follows: TGTGCCAGCAGCGGGGGTGTAGCGGGAGTGTCAGATACGCAGTATTTT.